The source of this T cell receptor (beta chain) is a study of shared clonotypes between healthy human individuals. As for the study in general: The study drew on two women and a few men aged 18 to 49 as donors.

On sorted subsets, replicate PCRs used 150 to 250 ng DNA, or approximately 33,000 T cell genomes. Measured with immunoSEQ multiplex PCR; TCRdb has only the in-frame clones, and not every one. The data hold under 600,000 clones, with 90% to 96% observed a single time. The sequence derives from a woman in her 30s in good health. The sample consisted of naive CD4+ T cells sorted from blood. Subset denoted: CD45RA+ positively selected.

Here the CDR3 DNA reads TGTGCCATCAGTGAGCGGCTACTCAATCCATATCAGGGGAGCCTATACACTGAAGCTTTCTTT. It yields the protein CAISERLLNPYQGSLYTEAFF. The chain links TRBV10-3 to TRBJ1-1; possible D gene TRBD1, 6 bases. From germline, CDR1 is ENHRY and CDR2 SYGVKD. The CDR3 loop spans 21 amino acids. V gave up 2 bases and J gave up 3 bases, with 31 bases separating them.